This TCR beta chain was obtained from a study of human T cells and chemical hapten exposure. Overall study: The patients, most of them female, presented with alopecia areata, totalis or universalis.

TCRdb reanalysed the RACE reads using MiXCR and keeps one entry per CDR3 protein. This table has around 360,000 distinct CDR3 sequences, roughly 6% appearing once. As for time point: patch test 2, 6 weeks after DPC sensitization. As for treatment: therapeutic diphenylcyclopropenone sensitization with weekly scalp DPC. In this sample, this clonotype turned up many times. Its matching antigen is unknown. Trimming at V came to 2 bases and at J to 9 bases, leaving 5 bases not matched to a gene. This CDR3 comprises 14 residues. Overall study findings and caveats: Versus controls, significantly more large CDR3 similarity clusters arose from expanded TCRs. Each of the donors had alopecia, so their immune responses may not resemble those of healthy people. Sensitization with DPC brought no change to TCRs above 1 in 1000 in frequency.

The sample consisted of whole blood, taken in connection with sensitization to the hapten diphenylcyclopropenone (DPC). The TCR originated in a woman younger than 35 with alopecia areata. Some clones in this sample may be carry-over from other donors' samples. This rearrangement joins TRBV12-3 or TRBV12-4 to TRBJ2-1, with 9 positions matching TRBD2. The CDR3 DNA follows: TGTGCCAGCAGTTTATTAAGTAGCGGGGGTGAGCAGTTCTTC. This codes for CASSLLSSGGEQFF.